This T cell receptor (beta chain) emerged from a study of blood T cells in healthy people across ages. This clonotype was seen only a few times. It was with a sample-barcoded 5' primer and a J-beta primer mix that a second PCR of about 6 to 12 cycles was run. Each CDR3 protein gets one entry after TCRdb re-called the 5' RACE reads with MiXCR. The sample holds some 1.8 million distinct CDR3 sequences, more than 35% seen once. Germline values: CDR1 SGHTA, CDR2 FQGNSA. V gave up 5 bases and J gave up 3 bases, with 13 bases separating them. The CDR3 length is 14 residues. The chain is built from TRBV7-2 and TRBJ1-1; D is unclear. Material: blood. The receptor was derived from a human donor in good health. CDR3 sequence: CASSLVPEYTEAFF. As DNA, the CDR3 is TGTGCCAGCAGCCTAGTCCCCGAGTACACTGAAGCTTTCTTT.